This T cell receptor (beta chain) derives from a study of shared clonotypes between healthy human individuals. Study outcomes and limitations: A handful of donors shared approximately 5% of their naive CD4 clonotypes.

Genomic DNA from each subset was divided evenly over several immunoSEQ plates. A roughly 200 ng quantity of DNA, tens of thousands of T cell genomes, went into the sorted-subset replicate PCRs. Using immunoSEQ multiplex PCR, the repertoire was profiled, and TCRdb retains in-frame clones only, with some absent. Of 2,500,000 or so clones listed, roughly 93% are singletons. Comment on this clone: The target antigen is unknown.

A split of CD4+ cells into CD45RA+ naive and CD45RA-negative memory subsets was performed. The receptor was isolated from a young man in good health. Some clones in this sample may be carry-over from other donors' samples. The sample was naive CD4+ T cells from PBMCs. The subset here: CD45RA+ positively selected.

The CDR3 sequence is CASSSGLAGVTGELFF. DNA for the CDR3: TGTGCCAGCAGCTCGGGACTAGCGGGAGTCACCGGGGAGCTGTTTTTT. J is TRBJ2-2 and V is TRBV4-2; 14 bases are shared with TRBD2. CDR3 length equals 16 residues. Trimming took 5 bases from V and 4 from J; bases not matched to a gene: 3. Germline-derived CDR1 and CDR2 are LGHNA and YNFKEQ.